Described below is a single TCR beta chain sequence and its context. This entry belongs to a study of blood T cell repertoires in COVID-19. Across the study: The United States, Italy and Spain were the sources of the acute and convalescent COVID-19 samples. PBMCs, B-cell-depleted T cells, or T cells provided the cDNA or gDNA that made up the material.

The CDR3 is 16 residues long. The germline V gene has CDR1 ENHRY and CDR2 SYGVKD. The V and J ends lost 6 bases and 7 bases, in that order; junction bases with no gene match: 11. Original processing methods: Amplification of reference gene primers was used by the study to estimate nucleated cell counts. Data came from immunoSEQ multiplex PCR; TCRdb stores just in-frame clones and leaves some out. V, J and clone size were drawn from that table, and D and trimming were deduced from the DNA. The sample lists approximately 94,000 clones, about 91% occurring once. The sample consisted of peripheral blood. The TCR sequence derives from a woman in her sixties or seventies with acute or convalescent COVID-19. The chain employs TRBV10-3 and TRBJ2-1; 11 bases align to TRBD2. The CDR3 sequence: CAISQKLAGVSNEQFF. In DNA, the CDR3 is TGTGCCATCAGCCAGAAACTAGCGGGAGTCAGTAATGAGCAGTTCTTC.